This T cell receptor beta chain was captured by sequencing in a study of blood T cell repertoires in COVID-19. At the level of the study: The United States, Italy and Spain were the sources of the acute and convalescent COVID-19 samples. In each case, the material was cDNA or gDNA derived from T cells, B-cell-depleted T cells, or PBMCs.

Methods used by the authors: Amplification from reference gene primers served as the basis for estimated nucleated cell counts. TCRdb keeps only in-frame clones here, not all; method: immunoSEQ multiplex PCR. The V and J calls and clone size come from that table; D and trimming were worked out from the DNA. In the table there are fewer than 250,000 clones, roughly 90% of which are singletons. Trimming removed 2 bases from V and 6 bases from J; junction bases left unmatched: 7. CDR3 length: 14 residues. Germline V gene lookup returns CDR1 SGHRS and CDR2 YFSETQ. The chain combines TRBV5-1 with TRBJ1-1; TRBD1 agrees at 7 bases. The TCR was taken from a woman between 40 and 55 years old who had recovered from COVID-19. Sequenced input: peripheral blood. The CDR3 region has the DNA TGCGCCAGCAGCTTCTCGGACAGGACATCTGAAGCTTTCTTT. Amino acid sequence: CASSFSDRTSEAFF.